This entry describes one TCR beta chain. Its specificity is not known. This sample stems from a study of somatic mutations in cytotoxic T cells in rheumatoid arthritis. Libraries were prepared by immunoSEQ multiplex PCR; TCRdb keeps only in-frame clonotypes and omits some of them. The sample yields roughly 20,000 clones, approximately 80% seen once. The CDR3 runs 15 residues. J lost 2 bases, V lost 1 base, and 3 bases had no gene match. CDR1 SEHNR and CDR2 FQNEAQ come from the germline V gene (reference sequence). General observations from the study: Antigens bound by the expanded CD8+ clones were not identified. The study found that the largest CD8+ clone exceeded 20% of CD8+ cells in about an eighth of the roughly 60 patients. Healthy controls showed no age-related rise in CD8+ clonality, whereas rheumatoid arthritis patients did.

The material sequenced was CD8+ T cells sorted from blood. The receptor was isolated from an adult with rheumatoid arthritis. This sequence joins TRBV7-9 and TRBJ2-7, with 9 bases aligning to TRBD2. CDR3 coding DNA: TGTGCCAGCAGCTTAGGGCTAGCGGGGACCTACGAGCAGTACTTC. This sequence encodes CASSLGLAGTYEQYF.